The text below deals with one T cell receptor (beta chain). Its cognate antigen is unknown. CDR3 length equals 15 residues. V lost 5 bases, J lost 3 bases, and 4 bases stayed unmatched. TCR cDNA was made by 5'RACE template switching, adding a universal primer site and UMIs. TCRdb passed the 5' RACE reads through MiXCR, listing each CDR3 protein once. The data show a few hundred thousand distinct CDR3 sequences, approximately 3.2% seen once. The record originates from a study of T cells after yellow fever vaccination. Whole-study findings and limits: The secondary response showed a weaker magnitude and a faster peak, day 5 versus 15. The appearance of a small share of clonotypes in both CD4 and CD8 compartments was observed.

This clonotype was obtained from a young man who received the YFV17D yellow fever vaccine. The gene calls are TRBV12-3 or TRBV12-4 and TRBJ2-2, with 9 bases aligning to TRBD2. The starting material was CD4+ T cells sorted from PBMCs, obtained 10 days after the yellow fever booster vaccination. CDR3 in amino acids: CASSQAGGDTGELFF. The DNA for the CDR3 is TGTGCCAGCAGTCAAGCGGGGGGCGACACCGGGGAGCTGTTTTTT.